This is a list of T cell receptor beta chains from one sample in a study of radiotherapy plus CTLA-4 blockade in lung cancer. Data came from immunoSEQ multiplex PCR; TCRdb stores just in-frame clones and leaves some out. The data contain 100,000 to 150,000 clones, 75% to 90% of them singletons. Sequenced here: peripheral blood, sampled from a patient treated with radiotherapy plus ipilimumab. These receptors were collected from a human donor with non-small cell lung cancer that progressed on radiotherapy plus ipilimumab. Both conserved end residues are part of each CDR3. Fields, in order: D gene, clone size, J gene, V gene, CDR3 protein, CDR3 DNA. The D gene is left open where the match is weak. Rows give clone size only sometimes, using once, few, many, or a class for an expanded clone.

-,once,TRBJ1-1,TRBV4-2,CASSPSSPGADTEAFF,TGTGCCAGCAGCCCTTCCTCCCCAGGGGCCGATACTGAAGCTTTCTTT
-,-,TRBJ2-1,TRBV5-1,CASSLTGSYNEQFF,TGCGCCAGCAGCTTGACAGGCTCCTACAATGAGCAGTTCTTC
-,-,TRBJ2-1,TRBV5-1,CASSLVARAYNEQFF,TGCGCCAGCAGCTTGGTAGCGAGGGCCTACAATGAGCAGTTCTTC
TRBD1,-,TRBJ1-3,TRBV7-2,CASSLSPRGGNTIYF,TGTGCCAGCAGCTTGTCCCCCAGGGGGGGAAACACCATATATTTT
TRBD1,once,TRBJ1-1,TRBV10-2,CASRDGQGPNTEAFF,TGCGCCAGCAGGGACGGACAGGGCCCGAACACTGAAGCTTTCTTT
-,few,TRBJ2-7,TRBV19,CASSSDTSEQYF,TGTGCCAGTAGTAGCGACACGTCCGAGCAGTACTTC
-,-,TRBJ2-1,TRBV6-5,CASSYPGRPYYEQFF,TGTGCCAGCAGTTATCCGGGTCGACCTTACTATGAGCAGTTCTTC
-,-,TRBJ2-2,TRBV18,CASSPLARWELFF,TGTGCCAGCTCACCACTCGCCCGATGGGAGCTGTTTTTT
TRBD1,-,TRBJ1-2,TRBV7-2,CASSFKPGQHGYTF,TGTGCCAGCAGCTTCAAACCGGGACAGCATGGCTACACCTTC
TRBD1,-,TRBJ2-5,TRBV5-1,CASRPTGGVPTYYF,TGCGCCAGCAGACCAACAGGGGGTGTCCCTACGTATTACTTC
-,-,TRBJ2-7,TRBV19,CASSIGFEQYF,TGTGCCAGTAGTATTGGGTTCGAGCAGTACTTC
TRBD1,-,TRBJ2-1,TRBV27,CASSYTPGQGAYNEQFF,TGTGCCAGCAGTTATACACCGGGACAGGGGGCCTACAATGAGCAGTTCTTC
-,-,TRBJ1-2,TRBV2,CASRRGYGYTF,TGTGCCAGCAGAAGGGGTTACGGCTACACCTTC
-,-,TRBJ2-6,TRBV9,CASSVEPGVSGANVLTF,TGTGCCAGCAGCGTAGAGCCGGGAGTAAGTGGGGCCAACGTCCTGACTTTC
-,-,TRBJ2-6,TRBV2,CASSVGPAQSGANVLTF,TGTGCCAGCAGTGTTGGCCCAGCTCAGTCTGGGGCCAACGTCCTGACTTTC
-,-,TRBJ1-1,TRBV7-9,CASSPSTANTEAFF,TGTGCCAGCAGCCCCTCGACGGCGAACACTGAAGCTTTCTTT
-,few,TRBJ2-5,TRBV18,CASSPGRETQYF,TGTGCCAGCTCACCAGGGAGAGAGACCCAGTACTTC
-,-,TRBJ2-2,TRBV6-1,CASSDPRADTGELFF,TGTGCCAGCAGTGACCCCAGGGCCGACACCGGGGAGCTGTTTTTT
TRBD2,-,TRBJ2-7,TRBV11-3,CASSLGGLAYEQYF,TGTGCCAGCAGCTTAGGAGGACTAGCCTACGAGCAGTACTTC
TRBD2,-,TRBJ2-4,TRBV18,CASSPRLAGEVAKNIQYF,TGTGCCAGCTCACCGAGATTAGCGGGAGAAGTGGCCAAAAACATTCAGTACTTC
-,-,TRBJ1-4,TRBV19,CASSIGQGLEKLFF,TGTGCCAGTAGTATAGGGCAGGGTCTAGAAAAACTGTTTTTT
-,-,TRBJ2-5,TRBV9,CASSAGASSNRENF,TGTGCCAGCAGCGCCGGGGCGTCTAGCAATCGGGAGAACTTC
-,-,TRBJ2-1,TRBV5-1,CASSLGQSYNEQFF,TGCGCCAGCAGCTTGGGACAGTCCTACAATGAGCAGTTCTTC
TRBD2,-,TRBJ2-7,TRBV29-1,CSVEGGAVAGGEQYF,TGCAGCGTTGAAGGGGGGGCGGTAGCGGGAGGTGAGCAGTACTTC
-,-,TRBJ1-1,TRBV2,CASSEAAGAVTEAFF,TGTGCCAGCAGTGAAGCGGCGGGGGCGGTCACTGAAGCTTTCTTT
TRBD2,-,TRBJ2-1,TRBV6-5,CASSYSTSVSYNEQFF,TGTGCCAGCAGTTATTCGACTAGCGTCTCCTACAATGAGCAGTTCTTC
-,-,TRBJ1-5,TRBV28,CASSLRTVASGGPQHF,TGTGCCAGCAGTTTAAGGACGGTGGCCAGCGGGGGGCCCCAGCATTTT
-,once,TRBJ2-2,TRBV27,CASSFAVGTGELFF,TGTGCCAGCAGTTTCGCCGTCGGGACCGGGGAGCTGTTTTTT
-,-,TRBJ1-2,TRBV19,CASSPKRRGNYGYTF,TGTGCCAGTAGCCCGAAGAGACGAGGGAACTATGGCTACACCTTC
TRBD1,once,TRBJ2-2,TRBV6-5,CASTYDRETGELFF,TGTGCCAGCACGTATGACAGGGAGACCGGGGAGCTGTTTTTT
-,-,TRBJ2-3,TRBV6-1,CASSEATSRGGAAQYF,TGTGCCAGCAGTGAAGCGACCTCCCGAGGGGGGGCAGCGCAGTATTTT
TRBD2,-,TRBJ2-1,TRBV5-1,CASSPSSGRSYNEQFF,TGCGCCAGCAGCCCATCTAGCGGGCGGTCTTACAATGAGCAGTTCTTC
TRBD2,-,TRBJ2-3,TRBV4-2,CASSHRRLAGGGADTQYF,TGTGCCAGCAGCCACCGAAGGCTAGCGGGAGGTGGAGCAGATACGCAGTATTTT